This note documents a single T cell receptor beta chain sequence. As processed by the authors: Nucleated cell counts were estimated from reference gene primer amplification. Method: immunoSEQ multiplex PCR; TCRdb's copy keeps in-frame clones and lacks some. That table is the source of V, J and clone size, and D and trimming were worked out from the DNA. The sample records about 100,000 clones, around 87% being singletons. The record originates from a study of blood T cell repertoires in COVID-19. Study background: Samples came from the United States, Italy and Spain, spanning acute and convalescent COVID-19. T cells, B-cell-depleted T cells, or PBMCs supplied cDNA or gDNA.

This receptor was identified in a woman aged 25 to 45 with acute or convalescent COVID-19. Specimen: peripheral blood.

CDR3 DNA sequence: TGTGCCAGCAGTCCGGTCCCGGGACAGGGGTTAAGCACAGATACGCAGTATTTT. This gives the protein CASSPVPGQGLSTDTQYF. V gene TRBV28 combines with J gene TRBJ2-3; TRBD1 agrees at 10 bases. This CDR3 has 18 amino acids. Germline V gene lookup returns CDR1 MDHEN and CDR2 SYDVKM. The trim removed 5 bases at V and 0 bases at J, leaving 11 bases unmatched.